The clone carrying this TCR beta chain appeared a few times. TCRdb reanalysed the 5' RACE reads using MiXCR and keeps one entry per CDR3 protein. Of around 340,000 distinct CDR3 sequences listed, approximately 13% are singletons. This sample was included in a study of identical twins. V lost 4 bases to trimming and J lost 0 bases; unmatched junction nucleotides: 7. Per the germline V gene, CDR1 is SGDLS and CDR2 is YYNGEE. This CDR3 has 17 amino acids. These sequences were also reported in another study, on yellow fever vaccine responses in identical twins.

The origin of this receptor is a woman between 18 and 29 years old in good health. The rearrangement joins TRBV9 to TRBJ2-6; 7 bases are a match to TRBD1. The specimen sequenced was CD8+ T cells sorted from blood. CDR3 loop: CASSTRDSLSGANVLTF. The CDR3, as DNA: TGTGCCAGCAGCACCCGGGACAGCCTCTCTGGGGCCAACGTCCTGACTTTC.